Listed below are T cell receptor beta chains from one sample, sequenced in a study of cytomegalovirus exposure and HLA in healthy donors. Repertoires were generated with immunoSEQ multiplex PCR, while TCRdb's copy carries only in-frame clones and drops some. The sample lists 60,000 or so clones, around 90% seen once, with 1.5% in the top ten. Material: PBMCs. The receptors were sampled from a young man in good health and CMV-seropositive. The conserved cysteine and the conserved F or W are not part of the CDR3 here.

j_gene: TRBJ1-2
v_gene: TRBV11-3
CDR3aa: ASSTRTGGLEDYGYT

j_gene: TRBJ2-7
v_gene: TRBV4-1
CDR3aa: ASSQANRDSFYEQY

j_gene: .
v_gene: TRBV5-1
CDR3aa: ASSRTSGGYYEQY

j_gene: TRBJ2-7
v_gene: TRBV15
CDR3aa: ATSRGGQVYEQY

j_gene: TRBJ2-1
v_gene: TRBV11-2
CDR3aa: ASSLWEGGPGNEQF

j_gene: TRBJ2-3
v_gene: TRBV12-5
CDR3aa: ASLVSTNSDTQY

j_gene: TRBJ2-3
v_gene: TRBV7-3
CDR3aa: ASSLQGGAADTQY

j_gene: TRBJ2-7
v_gene: TRBV11-2
CDR3aa: ASSMGTGTYEQY

j_gene: TRBJ2-3
v_gene: TRBV4-1
CDR3aa: ASSRGTGPSTDTQY

j_gene: TRBJ1-1
v_gene: TRBV29-1
CDR3aa: SVEIQAQNTEAF

j_gene: TRBJ2-7
v_gene: TRBV5-5
CDR3aa: ASSPSPSGRLYEQY

j_gene: TRBJ1-1
v_gene: TRBV5-1
CDR3aa: ASSPLDPGNTEAF

j_gene: TRBJ1-1
v_gene: TRBV27
CDR3aa: ASSGDRLNTEAF

j_gene: TRBJ1-2
v_gene: TRBV28
CDR3aa: ASSLNGYGYT

j_gene: TRBJ2-7
v_gene: TRBV14
CDR3aa: ASSPGRGLLYEQY

j_gene: TRBJ1-2
v_gene: TRBV27
CDR3aa: ASSLLGGLGYGYT

j_gene: .
v_gene: TRBV19
CDR3aa: ASMGNRYEQY

j_gene: TRBJ2-1
v_gene: TRBV19
CDR3aa: ASNPLSSGRVDEQF

j_gene: TRBJ2-7
v_gene: TRBV4-3
CDR3aa: ASSQVARSYEQY

j_gene: TRBJ1-4
v_gene: TRBV27
CDR3aa: ASSPRQVSNEKLF

j_gene: TRBJ2-2
v_gene: TRBV30
CDR3aa: AWFPDRGPGELF

j_gene: TRBJ1-2
v_gene: TRBV6-5
CDR3aa: ASRELNYGYT

j_gene: TRBJ1-1
v_gene: TRBV20-1
CDR3aa: SASPLLEAF

j_gene: TRBJ1-5
v_gene: TRBV28
CDR3aa: ASSDTGGAGQPQH

j_gene: TRBJ2-5
v_gene: TRBV11-2
CDR3aa: ASSGGTGQLETQY

j_gene: TRBJ1-5
v_gene: TRBV6-5
CDR3aa: ASSGDRGLRQPQH

j_gene: TRBJ2-1
v_gene: TRBV11-3
CDR3aa: ASSSSGNYNEQF

j_gene: TRBJ1-1
v_gene: TRBV11-2
CDR3aa: ASSPGTGVDTEAF

j_gene: TRBJ1-1
v_gene: TRBV10-3
CDR3aa: AISVHITGYVNTEAF